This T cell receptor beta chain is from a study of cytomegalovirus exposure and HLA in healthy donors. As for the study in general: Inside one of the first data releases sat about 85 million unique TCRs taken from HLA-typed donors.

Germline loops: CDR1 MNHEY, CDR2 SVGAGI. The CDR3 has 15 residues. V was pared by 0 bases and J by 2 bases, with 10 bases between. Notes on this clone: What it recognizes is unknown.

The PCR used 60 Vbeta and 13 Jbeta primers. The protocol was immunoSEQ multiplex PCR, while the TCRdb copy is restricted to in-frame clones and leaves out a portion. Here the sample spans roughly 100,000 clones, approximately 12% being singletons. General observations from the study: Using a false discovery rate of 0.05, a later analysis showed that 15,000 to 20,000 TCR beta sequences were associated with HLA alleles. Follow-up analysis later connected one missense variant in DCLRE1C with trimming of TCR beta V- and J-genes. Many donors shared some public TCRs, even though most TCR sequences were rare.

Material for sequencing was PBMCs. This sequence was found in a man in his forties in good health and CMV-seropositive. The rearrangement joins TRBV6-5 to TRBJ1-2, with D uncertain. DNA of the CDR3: TGTGCCAGCAGTTACTCGATGCCACGGAACTATGGCTACACCTTC. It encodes CASSYSMPRNYGYTF.